This T cell receptor (beta chain) stems from a study of blood T cell repertoires in COVID-19. Looking at the study overall: Researchers got acute and convalescent COVID-19 samples from the United States, Italy and Spain. The cDNA or gDNA used as material had been derived from T cells, B-cell-depleted T cells, or PBMCs.

During active infection, Seattle patients enrolled and were then monitored through disease. In the authors' methods: Estimation of nucleated cell counts was performed using reference gene primer amplification. Some clones are missing from TCRdb's copy, which holds only in-frame ones; the method was immunoSEQ multiplex PCR. That table furnishes V, J and clone size, whereas the DNA furnished D and trimming. The data contain 200,000 to 250,000 clones, over 80% of them singletons. CDR3 length: 17 amino acids. The germline V gene encodes CDR1 SGHRS and CDR2 YFSETQ. Trimming took 4 bases from V and 4 from J; bases not matched to a gene: 13.

The receptor comes from a man aged 30-40 years with COVID-19, enrolled during active disease. The V gene is TRBV5-1, the J gene TRBJ1-5; TRBD1 agrees at 8 bases. The sample comprised peripheral blood. The CDR3, as DNA: TGCGCCAGCAGCCCGAACCCGATCGGACAGGGTAATCAGCCCCAGCATTTT. Translation: CASSPNPIGQGNQPQHF.